This T cell receptor beta chain stems from a study of shared clonotypes between healthy human individuals. Regarding this clone: The antigen remains unidentified.

The table came from immunoSEQ multiplex PCR; TCRdb's copy has only in-frame clones and leaves some out. This sample has roughly 2.5 million clones, with about 92% found just once. Overall study findings and caveats: Rarefaction revealed incomplete sorted-subset sequencing despite large depth.

The TCR sequence derives from a young man in good health. The sequencing input was naive CD4+ T cells sorted from blood. Subset: CD45RA+ positively selected.

CDR3 nucleotide sequence: TGTGCCAGTTCACAGGGGCCCTATGGCTACACCTTC. Translation: CASSQGPYGYTF. The J gene is TRBJ1-2, the V gene TRBV19; 7 bases agree with TRBD1. The CDR3 has 12 residues. Germline-derived CDR1 and CDR2 are LNHDA and SQIVND (reference sequence). Germline trimming cut 8 bases from V and 4 bases from J; bases unmatched to any gene: 4.